The 12 T cell receptor beta chains presented below share a single source sample, sequenced in a study of PD-1 blockade in classical Hodgkin lymphoma. Stated time point: cycle 4 day 1 (C4D1), after 5 to 7 weeks of nivolumab. Following autologous stem cell transplantation, relapse occurred in every patient, and exposure to brentuximab vedotin varied. TCRdb's table, derived via immunoSEQ multiplex PCR, lists solely in-frame clones and lacks some. The sample consists of about 94,000 clones, just over 90% of them appearing once. Sequenced here: peripheral blood mononuclear cells (PBMCs), sampled before the fourth cycle of nivolumab. The receptors were gathered from a human donor with classical Hodgkin lymphoma.

The chain couples TRBV28 to TRBJ2-1; possibly TRBD1 for D (6 bases). The germline gives CDR1 MDHEN, CDR2 SYDVKM. The CDR3 runs to 16 residues. The ends were cut back, 0 bases at V and 0 bases at J, with 9 bases in the middle. CDR3 coding DNA: TGTGCCAGCAGTTTATGGAGGGGGAGCTCCTACAATGAGCAGTTCTTC. It is translated as CASSLWRGSSYNEQFF.

This chain uses TRBV5-5 with TRBJ1-4, with D perhaps TRBD1 (6 bases). The germline CDR1 and CDR2 sequences are SGHKS and YYEKEE (reference sequence). This CDR3 is built from 18 residues. The V end was cut by 4 bases, the J end by 4 bases, with 23 bases between. DNA of the CDR3: TGTGCCAGCAGCGTTTCAGACGCAGGAAGGGGGGATAATGAAAAACTGTTTTTT. Its protein is CASSVSDAGRGDNEKLFF.

This chain links TRBV6-6 with TRBJ2-7, with D hard to call. V lost 8 bases and J lost 0, with 14 bases in between. The germline gives CDR1 MNHNY, CDR2 SVGAGI (reference sequence). The CDR3 is made up of 14 amino acids. The CDR3 protein is CASCLKANSYEQYF. The CDR3, as DNA: TGTGCCAGCTGCTTAAAGGCAAACTCCTACGAGCAGTACTTC.

J is TRBJ1-4 and V is TRBV21-1. TRBV21-1 is assigned pseudogene status. The CDR3 is made up of 15 amino acids. This CDR3 is CASSKVEGYNEKLFF. The CDR3, as DNA: TGTGCCAGCAGCAAAGTGGAGGGGTATAATGAAAAACTGTTTTTT.

This chain links TRBV18 with TRBJ2-5; D is unclear. The CDR3 covers 13 residues. Trimming pared 3 bases from V and 5 bases from J, leaving 10 bases between. Germline lookup yields CDR1 KGHSH and CDR2 LQKENI. CDR3 protein: CASSPPMEETQYF. The CDR3, as DNA: TGTGCCAGCTCACCTCCTATGGAGGAGACCCAGTACTTC.

This clone was seen only once. The rearrangement joins TRBV5-5 to TRBJ1-1; 9 nucleotides match TRBD1. Losses at the gene ends were 2 bases for V and 5 bases for J; bases not matched to a gene: 4. There are 14 residues in the CDR3. Looked up from germline, CDR1 is SGHKS and CDR2 is YYEKEE (reference sequence). CDR3 in amino acids: CASSFKGQGTEAFF. The CDR3 bases are TGTGCCAGCAGCTTCAAAGGACAGGGGACTGAAGCTTTCTTT. Full variable domain (remainder filled in from reference TRBV5-5 and TRBJ1-1): DAGVTQSPTHLIKTRGQQVTLRCSPISGHKSVSWYQQVLGQGPQFIFQYYEKEERGRGNFPDRFSARQFPNYSSELNVNALLLGDSALYLCASSFKGQGTEAFFGQGTRLTVV.

This chain links TRBV9 with TRBJ2-1, with D perhaps assigned TRBD1 or TRBD2 (5 bases each). V dropped 3 bases and J dropped 4 bases, with 23 bases sitting between them. CDR1 SGDLS and CDR2 YYNGEE come from the germline V gene. The CDR3 consists of 18 residues. The CDR3 DNA follows: TGTGCCAGCAGCGGAGAAAAATCCGGGACCGCCCCTTACAATGAGCAGTTCTTC. Its translation is CASSGEKSGTAPYNEQFF.

V is TRBV12-5 and J is TRBJ2-2; possibly TRBD1 for D (6 bases). The CDR3 sequence is 15 residues long. Deletions cut 5 bases from V and 4 bases from J, with 14 bases between. From germline, CDR1 is LGHNT and CDR2 FRNRAP. This CDR3 reads CASGHTGTRTGELFF. The CDR3 DNA sequence: TGTGCTAGTGGTCATACAGGGACCCGCACCGGGGAGCTGTTTTTT.

This clone was recorded once. The genes are TRBV7-3 and TRBJ2-1, with 12 positions matching TRBD2. Trimming removed 2 bases from V and 7 bases from J; junction bases left unmatched: 9. The CDR3 is 17 residues long. Germline-derived CDR1 and CDR2 are SGHTA and FQGTGA. For the CDR3, the DNA is TGTGCCAGCAGCTTATTATCGGGACTAGCGGGCCTAAATGAGCAGTTCTTC. Its protein is CASSLLSGLAGLNEQFF.

The chain joins TRBV2 to TRBJ2-1; 8 positions agree with TRBD2. The CDR3 loop spans 13 amino acids. Trimming took 1 base from V and 12 from J; bases not matched to a gene: 5. The germline V gene has CDR1 SNHLY and CDR2 FYNNEI. The CDR3 sequence is CASSEDWAGGQFF. The DNA for the CDR3 is TGTGCCAGCAGTGAAGATTGGGCGGGAGGGCAGTTCTTC.

The rearrangement joins TRBV19 to TRBJ1-3; no clear D. There are 16 residues in the CDR3. V dropped 4 bases and J dropped 4 bases, with 17 bases sitting between them. CDR1 and CDR2 from the germline V gene are LNHDA and SQIVND (reference sequence). CDR3 sequence reads: CASSSARPQAGNTIYF. CDR3 nucleotide sequence: TGTGCCAGTAGTAGCGCGCGGCCGCAGGCAGGAAACACCATATATTTT.

This chain connects TRBV6-4 to TRBJ2-5, with TRBD2 matching over 12 bases. There are 15 residues in the CDR3. The trim removed 5 bases at V and 5 bases at J, leaving 6 bases unmatched. CDR1 MRHNA and CDR2 SNTAGT come from the germline V gene. In DNA form, the CDR3 reads TGTGCCAGCAGTCCCGGACTAGCGGGAAGGGAGACCCAGTACTTC. Amino acids: CASSPGLAGRETQYF.